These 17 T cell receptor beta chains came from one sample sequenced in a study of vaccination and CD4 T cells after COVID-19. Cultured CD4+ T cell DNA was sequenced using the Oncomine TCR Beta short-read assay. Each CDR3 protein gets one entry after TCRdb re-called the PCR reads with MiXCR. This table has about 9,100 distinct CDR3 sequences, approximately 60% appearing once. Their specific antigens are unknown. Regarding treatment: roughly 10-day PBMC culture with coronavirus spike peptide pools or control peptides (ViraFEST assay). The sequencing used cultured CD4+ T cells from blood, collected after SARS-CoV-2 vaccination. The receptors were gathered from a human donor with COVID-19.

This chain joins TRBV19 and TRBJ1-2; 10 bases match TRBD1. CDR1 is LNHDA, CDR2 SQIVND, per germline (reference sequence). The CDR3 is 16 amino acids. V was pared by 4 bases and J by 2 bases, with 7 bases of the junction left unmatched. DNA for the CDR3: TGTGCCAGTAGTACCCCCGGACAGGGGGGCAACTATGGCTACACCTTC. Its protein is CASSTPGQGGNYGYTF. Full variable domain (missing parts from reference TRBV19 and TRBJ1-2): DGGITQSPKYLFRKEGQNVTLSCEQNLNHDAMYWYRQDPGQGLRLIYYSQIVNDFQKGDIAEGYSVSREKKESFPLTVTSAQKNPTAFYLCASSTPGQGGNYGYTFGSGTRLTVV.

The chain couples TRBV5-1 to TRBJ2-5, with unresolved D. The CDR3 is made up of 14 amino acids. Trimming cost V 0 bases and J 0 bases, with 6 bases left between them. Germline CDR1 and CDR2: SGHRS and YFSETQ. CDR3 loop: CASSLGQYQETQYF. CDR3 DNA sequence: TGCGCCAGCAGCTTGGGGCAGTACCAAGAGACCCAGTACTTC.

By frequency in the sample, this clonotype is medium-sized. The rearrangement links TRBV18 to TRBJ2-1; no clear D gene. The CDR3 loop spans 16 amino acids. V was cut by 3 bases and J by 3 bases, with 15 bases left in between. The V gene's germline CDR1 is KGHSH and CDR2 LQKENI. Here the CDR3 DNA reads TGTGCCAGCTCACCTCCTAACCCTATTCTCTACAATGAGCAGTTCTTC. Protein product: CASSPPNPILYNEQFF.

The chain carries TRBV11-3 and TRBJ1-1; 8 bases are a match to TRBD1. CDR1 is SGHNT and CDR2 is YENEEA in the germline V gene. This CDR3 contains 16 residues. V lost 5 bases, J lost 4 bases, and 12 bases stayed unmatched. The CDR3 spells CASSPSSFRGPTEAFF. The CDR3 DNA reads TGTGCCAGCAGCCCCAGCTCATTCAGGGGGCCCACTGAAGCTTTCTTT. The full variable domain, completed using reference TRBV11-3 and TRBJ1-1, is EAGVVQSPRYKIIEKKQPVAFWCNPISGHNTLYWYLQNLGQGPELLIRYENEEAVDDSQLPKDRFSAERLKGVDSTLKIQPAELGDSAVYLCASSPSSFRGPTEAFFGQGTRLTVV.

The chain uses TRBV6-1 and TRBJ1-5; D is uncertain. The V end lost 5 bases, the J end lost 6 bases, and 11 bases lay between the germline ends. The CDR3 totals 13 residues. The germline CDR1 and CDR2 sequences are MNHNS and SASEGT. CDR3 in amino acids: CASSLQDIQPQHF. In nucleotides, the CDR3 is TGTGCCAGCAGTCTTCAAGACATTCAGCCCCAGCATTTT.

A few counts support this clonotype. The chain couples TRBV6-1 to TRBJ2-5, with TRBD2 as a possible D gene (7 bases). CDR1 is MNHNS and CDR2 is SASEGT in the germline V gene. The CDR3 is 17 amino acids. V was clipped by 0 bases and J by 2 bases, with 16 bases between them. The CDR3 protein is CASSEAIRGGGQETQYF. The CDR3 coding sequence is TGTGCCAGCAGTGAAGCCATAAGGGGGGGAGGGCAAGAGACCCAGTACTTC.

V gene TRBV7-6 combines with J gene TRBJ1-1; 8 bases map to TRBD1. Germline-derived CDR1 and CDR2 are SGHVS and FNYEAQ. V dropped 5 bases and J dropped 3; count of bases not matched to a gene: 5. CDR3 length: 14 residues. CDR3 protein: CASSITGGDTEAFF. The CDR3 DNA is TGTGCCAGCAGCATCACAGGGGGTGACACTGAAGCTTTCTTT.

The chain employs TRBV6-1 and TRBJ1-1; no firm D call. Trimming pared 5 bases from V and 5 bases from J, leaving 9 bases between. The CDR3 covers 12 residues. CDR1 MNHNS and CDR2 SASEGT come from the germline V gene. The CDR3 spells CASSPPGTEAFF. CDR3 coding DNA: TGTGCCAGCAGTCCCCCCGGGACTGAAGCTTTCTTT.

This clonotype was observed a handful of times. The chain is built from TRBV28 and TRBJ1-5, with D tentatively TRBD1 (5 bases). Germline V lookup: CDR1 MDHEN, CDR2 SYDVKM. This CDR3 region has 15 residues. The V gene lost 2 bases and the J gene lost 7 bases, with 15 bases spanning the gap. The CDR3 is CASSLTGPVPQPQHF. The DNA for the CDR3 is TGTGCCAGCAGTTTAACAGGCCCCGTCCCCCAGCCCCAGCATTTT. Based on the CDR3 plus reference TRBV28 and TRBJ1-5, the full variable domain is DVKVTQSSRYLVKRTGEKVFLECVQDMDHENMFWYRQDPGLGLRLIYFSYDVKMKEKGDIPEGYSVSREKKERFSLILESASTNQTSMYLCASSLTGPVPQPQHFGDGTRLSIL.

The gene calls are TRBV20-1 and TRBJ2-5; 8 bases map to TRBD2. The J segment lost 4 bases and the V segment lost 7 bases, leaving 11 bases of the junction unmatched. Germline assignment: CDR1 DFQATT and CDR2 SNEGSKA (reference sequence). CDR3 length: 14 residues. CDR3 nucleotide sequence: TGCAGTGGGGGGCCGGGGGGGGCTCTAGAGACCCAGTACTTC. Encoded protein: CSGGPGGALETQYF.

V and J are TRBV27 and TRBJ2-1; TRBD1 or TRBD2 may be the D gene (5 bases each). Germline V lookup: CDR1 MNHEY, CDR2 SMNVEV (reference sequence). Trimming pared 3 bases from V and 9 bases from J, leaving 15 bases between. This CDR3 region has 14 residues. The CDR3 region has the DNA TGTGCCAGCAGTTTCAATCGAGGGGAAGGTGAGCAGTTCTTC. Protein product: CASSFNRGEGEQFF.

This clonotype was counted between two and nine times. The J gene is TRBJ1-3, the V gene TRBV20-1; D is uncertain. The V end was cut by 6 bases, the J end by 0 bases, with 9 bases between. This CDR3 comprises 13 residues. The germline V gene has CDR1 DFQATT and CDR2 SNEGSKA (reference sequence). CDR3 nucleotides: TGCAGTGCCCGCGGACTCTCTGGAAACACCATATATTTT. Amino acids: CSARGLSGNTIYF.

CDR3 coding DNA: TGTGCCACCAGCAGAGACCCAATTAAGGGGCTAGCTTTCTTT. Translating it yields CATSRDPIKGLAFF. This chain uses TRBV15 with TRBJ1-1, with D possibly being TRBD1 (5 bases). The CDR3 extends over 14 amino acids. The germline V gene encodes CDR1 LNHNV and CDR2 YYDKDF (reference sequence). Trimming cost V 0 bases and J 10 bases, with 15 bases left between them.

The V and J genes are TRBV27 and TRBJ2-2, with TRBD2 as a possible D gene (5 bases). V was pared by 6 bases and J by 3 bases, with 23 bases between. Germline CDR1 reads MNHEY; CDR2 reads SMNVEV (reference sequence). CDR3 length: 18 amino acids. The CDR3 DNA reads TGTGCCAGCAGCTCATTTGCGCCACGGACGAGGGACACCGGGGAGCTGTTTTTT. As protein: CASSSFAPRTRDTGELFF.

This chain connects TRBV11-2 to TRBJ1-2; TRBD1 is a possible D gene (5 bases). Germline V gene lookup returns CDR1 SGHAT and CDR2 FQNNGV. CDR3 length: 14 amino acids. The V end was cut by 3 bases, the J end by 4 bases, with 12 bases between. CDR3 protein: CASSFPGRVYGYTF. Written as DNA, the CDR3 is TGTGCCAGCAGCTTCCCGGGACGGGTCTATGGCTACACCTTC.

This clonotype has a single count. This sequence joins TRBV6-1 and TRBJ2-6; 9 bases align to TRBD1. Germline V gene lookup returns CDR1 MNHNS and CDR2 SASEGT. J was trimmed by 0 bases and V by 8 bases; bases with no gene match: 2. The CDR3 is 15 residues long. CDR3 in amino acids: CASGQGISGANVLTF. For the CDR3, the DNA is TGTGCCAGCGGACAGGGGATCTCTGGGGCCAACGTCCTGACTTTC.

CDR3 loop: CASSVVLGAEAFF. The CDR3 bases are TGTGCCAGCAGCGTTGTTTTAGGCGCTGAAGCTTTCTTT. The V call is TRBV7-8, the J call TRBJ1-1, with unresolved D. CDR1 is SGHVS and CDR2 is FQNEAQ in the germline V gene. The V end was cut by 5 bases, the J end by 6 bases, with 13 bases between. This CDR3 spans 13 amino acids.